This T cell receptor (beta chain) is drawn from a study of OX40 agonist ivuxolimab in advanced cancers. General study points: Relative to CD4+ cells, CD8+ T cells on average had more expanded clones.

The data were produced by immunoSEQ multiplex PCR, yet TCRdb's version contains in-frame clones alone and is incomplete. Of about 96,000 clones in the sample, 80% to 95% are singletons; the top ten hold about 1.5%. As regards this clone: Its antigen is as yet unknown.

CDR1 is LNHDA and CDR2 is SQIVND in the germline V gene (reference sequence). The CDR3 has 15 amino acids. The V and J ends lost 3 bases and 0 bases respectively, with 11 bases between them. This chain uses TRBV19 with TRBJ1-2; tentatively, D is TRBD1 (5 bases). The starting material was CD4+ or CD8+ T cells sorted from blood, obtained in a trial of the OX40 agonist ivuxolimab. This receptor was taken from an adult with an advanced solid tumor such as melanoma, head and neck, liver or kidney cancer. In DNA, the CDR3 is TGTGCCAGTAGTATTCAATCGGGGGCTAACTATGGCTACACCTTC. Translating it yields CASSIQSGANYGYTF.